This T cell receptor (beta chain) was retrieved from a study of spatial heterogeneity in lung cancer. This clonotype was detected ten times or more. The target antigen is unknown. Every molecule of TCR cDNA had its own unique molecular identifier. TCRdb recomputed calls from the 5' RACE reads with MiXCR, one row per CDR3 protein. The sample carries some 97,000 distinct CDR3 sequences, around 4.3% recorded once. Time point noted: sample taken at primary tumor resection. Donors were under 90 untreated early-stage non-small cell lung cancer patients. Whole RNA, isolated from tumor, nontumor lung or frozen PBMC, was sequenced without prior sorting. Study-wide points: It was found that expanded intratumoral alpha and beta TCR counts tracked tumor mutation counts. For tumor T cells, estimated coverage reached only approximately 7% (alpha) and around 13% (beta).

V lost 4 bases and J lost 0, with 10 bases in between. Per germline, CDR1 DFQATT and CDR2 SNEGSKA (reference sequence). The CDR3 spans 13 residues. The TCR was taken from a male donor with early-stage non-small cell lung cancer. This chain uses TRBV20-1 with TRBJ2-7, with D perhaps matching TRBD2 (6 bases). This specimen was lung tumor tissue, taken at surgery. This CDR3 reads CSAKDYNSYEQYF. For the CDR3, the DNA is TGCAGTGCTAAGGACTACAACTCCTACGAGCAGTACTTC.